The entry below describes one T cell receptor (beta chain). Participants, 18 to 89 years old, spanned around 25 US areas. The data originate from a study of blood T cell repertoires in COVID-19. CDR3 size: 17 residues. Per germline, CDR1 LNHDA and CDR2 SQIVND (reference sequence). After removal of 5 bases from V and 0 bases from J, the junction contained 8 bases not matched to a gene. Method: immunoSEQ multiplex PCR; TCRdb's copy keeps in-frame clones and lacks some. The sample yields hundreds of thousands of clones, roughly 85% seen once. Sequencing used PBMCs or T cells enriched from blood (not recorded which). The rearrangement links TRBV19 to TRBJ1-5; TRBD1 aligns across 9 bases. The receptor comes from a woman between 45 and 65 years old who had been exposed to COVID-19. The CDR3 reads CASSPRRQGVSNQPQHF. Here the CDR3 DNA reads TGTGCCAGTAGTCCGAGACGACAGGGGGTTAGCAATCAGCCCCAGCATTTT.